The clone carrying this T cell receptor beta chain turned up a few times. The authors ran a second PCR of about 7 to 11 cycles using a sample-barcoded 5' primer and a J-beta primer mix. TCRdb re-called the 5' RACE reads through MiXCR, storing one row per CDR3 protein. The sample has about 1,400,000 distinct CDR3 sequences; roughly 59% are singletons. The data derive from a study of blood T cells in healthy people across ages. V lost 6 bases, J lost 6 bases, and 16 bases stayed unmatched. The CDR3 runs to 17 residues. CDR1 is DFQATT and CDR2 is SNEGSKA in the germline V gene (reference sequence). V and J are TRBV20-1 and TRBJ2-7, with 14 positions matching TRBD2. The sequenced sample consisted of blood. The clonotype comes from a man younger than 35 in good health. CDR3 nucleotides: TGCAGTGCGAGACGATTGGGACTAGCGGGAGAAGAAGGCGAGCAGTACTTC. Encoded protein: CSARRLGLAGEEGEQYF.